Below are 27 T cell receptor beta chains sequenced from a single sample in a study of regulatory T cells in long-lasting Graves disease. Libraries of TCR beta came from iRepertoire HTBI primers plus Arm-PCR of CDR3 regions. TCRdb itself ran the multiplex PCR reads through MiXCR, one entry per CDR3 protein. The data contain about 540,000 distinct CDR3 sequences, 13% of them singletons. Sample time point: newly diagnosed GD, antithyroid drugs for less than 3 months. After RNA was extracted from PBMCs, the TCR library was made from it. This sample was also put to use in a study of T cells in Graves' hyperthyroidism and ophthalmopathy.

The source was peripheral blood mononuclear cells (PBMCs), collected at new diagnosis, from a patient treated with antithyroid drugs. These TCRs come from a man younger than 45 with Graves disease.

Regarding this clonotype: The likely explanation is a read error, given a far larger clone one base away. The gene calls are TRBV6-2 or TRBV6-3 and TRBJ1-1; a possible D gene is TRBD1 (6 bases). Germline CDR1 MNHEY, CDR2 SVGEGT. The V end was cut by 6 bases, the J end by 4 bases, with 15 bases between. The CDR3 length is 14 residues. The DNA of the CDR3 is TGTGCCAGCAGAAAAGGGGGGCAGGGCACTGAAGCTTTCTTT. Protein product: CASRKGGQGTEAFF.

This sequence joins TRBV18 and TRBJ2-5; TRBD2 might be the D (6 bases). The CDR3 totals 15 residues. V lost 6 bases to trimming and J lost 5 bases, with 19 bases between them. CDR1 is KGHSH, CDR2 LQKENI, per germline. The DNA of the CDR3 is TGTGCCAGCTCTCCGACGGGGGATACGGGGGAGACCCAGTACTTC. Its translation: CASSPTGDTGETQYF. Full variable domain (missing parts from reference TRBV18 and TRBJ2-5): NAGVMQNPRHLVRRRGQEARLRCSPMKGHSHVYWYRQLPEEGLKFMVYLQKENIIDESGMPKERFSAEFPKEGPSILRIQQVVRGDSAAYFCASSPTGDTGETQYFGPGTRLLVL.

The rearrangement links TRBV12-3 or TRBV12-4 to TRBJ1-2; D perhaps matches TRBD1 (5 bases). Trimming left V 5 bases short and J 5 bases short, with 18 bases between. The CDR3 has 15 residues. The CDR3 protein is CASSPLGTEFYGYTF. CDR3 coding DNA: TGTGCCAGCAGTCCGCTCGGGACCGAATTTTATGGCTACACCTTC.

The chain carries TRBV3-1 and TRBJ1-4, with a tentative D call TRBD1 (5 bases). The CDR3 sequence is 12 residues long. Germline V gene data show CDR1 as LGHDT and CDR2 as YNNKEL (reference sequence). The V end was cut by 0 bases, the J end by 15 bases, with 11 bases between. The CDR3 sequence is CASSQDLQGLFF. The CDR3 coding sequence is TGTGCCAGCAGCCAAGACCTCCAGGGTTTGTTTTTT.

Of note for this clonotype: Being one base from a much bigger clone, this may be a read error. The chain joins TRBV7-9 to TRBJ2-5; 10 bases align to TRBD2. Per the germline V gene, CDR1 is SEHNR and CDR2 is FQNEAQ (reference sequence). This CDR3 region has 15 residues. J gave up 7 bases and V 5 bases, and 10 bases lay outside the gene matches. CDR3 region: CASSRTLAGEGTQYF. The CDR3 DNA reads TGTGCCAGCAGCAGGACTCTAGCGGGAGAAGGGACCCAGTACTTC.

As regards this clonotype: A much more abundant neighbour one base away suggests this may be a read error. This chain links TRBV24-1 with TRBJ2-1, with D possibly being TRBD1 (6 bases). CDR3 length: 15 residues. The V gene's germline CDR1 is KGHDR and CDR2 SFDVKD. V lost 9 bases to trimming and J lost 4 bases, with 18 bases between them. The CDR3 nucleotides read TGTGCCACCCAGGGGACCGAATGGAAGTACAATGAGCAGTTCTTC. Protein sequence: CATQGTEWKYNEQFF.

This clonotype was seen only a few times. The chain uses TRBV11-2 and TRBJ2-7; D is possibly TRBD1 (5 bases). Trimming cost V 4 bases and J 2 bases, with 18 bases left between them. This CDR3 comprises 16 residues. Germline V gene data show CDR1 as SGHAT and CDR2 as FQNNGV. The CDR3: CASSSTSSLTAYEQYF. DNA of the CDR3: TGTGCCAGCAGCTCCACCTCGAGCTTGACAGCCTACGAGCAGTACTTC.

This clonotype was seen more than once but under ten times. The chain has TRBV5-4 and TRBJ2-7; D gene ambiguous. V lost 0 bases to trimming and J lost 7 bases, with 14 bases between them. Looked up from germline, CDR1 is SGHNT and CDR2 is YYREEE (reference sequence). The CDR3 sequence is 14 residues long. CDR3 sequence reads: CASSLVVDTGEQYF. The CDR3 region has the DNA TGTGCCAGCAGCTTGGTTGTTGATACGGGTGAGCAGTACTTC.

This rearrangement joins TRBV2 to TRBJ1-2; maybe TRBD1 (5 bases). The CDR3 has 13 amino acids. Germline V gives CDR1 SNHLY, CDR2 FYNNEI. Trimming removed 6 bases at V and 3 bases at J, with 11 bases between. The DNA of the CDR3 is TGTGCCAGCAGGTTCGGGACGGACTATGGCTACACCTTC. The encoded protein is CASRFGTDYGYTF.

This clonotype was counted a few times. The J gene is TRBJ2-1, the V gene TRBV25-1; D uncertain. Germline CDR1 and CDR2: MGHDK and SYGVNS. Trimming removed 0 bases from V and 6 bases from J, with 15 bases in between. The CDR3 loop spans 16 amino acids. In nucleotides, the CDR3 is TGTGCCAGCAGTGAATATCGGGCTAGTGGGGTCAATGAGCAGTTCTTC. It yields the protein CASSEYRASGVNEQFF.

This clonotype was recorded a few times. The chain recombines TRBV27 with TRBJ2-7; 9 nucleotides line up with TRBD2. CDR3 length: 14 amino acids. Per the germline V gene, CDR1 is MNHEY and CDR2 is SMNVEV (reference sequence). V shed 4 bases, J shed 3 bases, and the junction held 4 bases outside the gene matches. The CDR3 sequence: CASSSWTSDYEQYF. The CDR3 DNA reads TGTGCCAGCAGTTCCTGGACTAGCGACTACGAGCAGTACTTC.

This clonotype has at least ten counts. The chain has TRBV29-1 and TRBJ2-5; 7 bases are a match to TRBD1. V lost 7 bases and J lost 2; bases outside the gene matches: 7. The CDR3 is made up of 13 amino acids. CDR1 and CDR2 from the germline V gene are SQVTM and ANQGSEA. The CDR3 reads CSAEGAGQETQYF. The CDR3 coding sequence is TGCAGCGCCGAGGGGGCGGGTCAAGAGACCCAGTACTTC.

Concerning this clonotype: This clone may be a read error of a much larger clone one base away. This chain uses TRBV20-1 with TRBJ1-1, with D unclear. Germline assignment: CDR1 DFQATT and CDR2 SNEGSKA (reference sequence). This CDR3 spans 12 amino acids. Deletions cut 2 bases from V and 8 bases from J, with 12 bases between. The CDR3 nucleotides read TGCAGTGCTAGACTAAAGGACGGGGAAGCTTTCTTT. Amino acids: CSARLKDGEAFF.

The chain has TRBV9 and TRBJ1-4, with 9 bases lining up with TRBD1. CDR3 size: 15 residues. CDR1 and CDR2 from the germline V gene are SGDLS and YYNGEE. Trimming took 4 bases from V and 8 from J; bases not matched to a gene: 9. The CDR3 here is CASSPEGTGGEKLFF. Written as DNA, the CDR3 is TGTGCCAGCAGCCCAGAAGGAACAGGGGGCGAAAAACTGTTTTTT.

This clonotype was recorded many times. The chain couples TRBV29-1 to TRBJ1-5, with 8 bases aligning to TRBD1. Germline CDR1 reads SQVTM; CDR2 reads ANQGSEA. After removal of 7 bases from V and 3 bases from J, the junction contained 5 bases not matched to a gene. This CDR3 contains 13 residues. Here the CDR3 reads CSGKTGDNQPQHF. The CDR3 DNA reads TGCAGCGGGAAGACAGGGGACAATCAGCCCCAGCATTTT.

Many counts were recorded for this clonotype. A far larger clone is only one base removed, so a read error is likely. The chain uses TRBV12-3 or TRBV12-4 and TRBJ1-1; 8 bases match TRBD1. V trimming: 4 bases; J trimming: 7 bases; junction bases outside the gene matches: 2. The CDR3 spans 12 residues. DNA of the CDR3: TGTGCCAGCAGTTGGGGACAGGATGAAGCTTTCTTT. This gives the protein CASSWGQDEAFF.

This clonotype was recorded at least ten times. The gene calls are TRBV6-1 and TRBJ2-1; the D gene is possibly TRBD1 (5 bases). This CDR3 is built from 13 residues. Germline V lookup: CDR1 MNHNS, CDR2 SASEGT. Trimming shortened V by 8 bases and J by 0 bases, and 8 bases separated the two germline ends. The CDR3 nucleotides read TGTGCCAGCCGACAGAACTCCTACAATGAGCAGTTCTTC. It specifies CASRQNSYNEQFF.

This clonotype was seen ten or more times. The J gene is TRBJ2-1, the V gene TRBV20-1; 9 bases are shared with TRBD1. Germline CDR1 is DFQATT and CDR2 is SNEGSKA (reference sequence). V shed 2 bases and J 7 bases; nucleotides not matched to a gene: 9. The CDR3 has 15 amino acids. CDR3 bases: TGCAGTGCTAGATTCTGGGACAGGGAATGGAATGAGCAGTTCTTC. It encodes CSARFWDREWNEQFF.

This chain connects TRBV20-1 to TRBJ2-1; TRBD2 aligns across 9 bases. After removal of 5 bases from V and 4 bases from J, the junction contained 6 bases not matched to a gene. In germline, CDR1 is DFQATT, CDR2 SNEGSKA (reference sequence). CDR3 length equals 14 residues. The CDR3 sequence: CSAAGLAKYNEQFF. The CDR3 nucleotides are TGCAGTGCTGCAGGACTAGCGAAATACAATGAGCAGTTCTTC.

Note on this clonotype: Possible read error: a much larger clone is one base away. The genes are TRBV29-1 and TRBJ2-7, with D possibly being TRBD2 (6 bases). The germline V gene encodes CDR1 SQVTM and CDR2 ANQGSEA. This CDR3 has 16 residues. The V end was cut by 1 base, the J end by 1 base, with 17 bases between. The CDR3 spells CSVEVGSLARSYEQYF. In DNA form, the CDR3 reads TGCAGCGTTGAAGTGGGGAGTCTAGCGAGATCCTACGAGCAGTACTTC.

This clonotype was observed a few times. A much bigger clone sits one base away, suggesting this may be a read error. The chain employs TRBV12-3 or TRBV12-4 and TRBJ2-1; D unclear. CDR3 length: 13 residues. The CDR3 nucleotides are TGTGCCAGCAGTCCGGCGATGAGAAATGAGCAGCTCTTC. It codes for CASSPAMRNEQLF.

This clonotype was seen a few times. The chain is built from TRBV19 and TRBJ2-7; 10 positions match TRBD1. Germline V gene lookup returns CDR1 LNHDA and CDR2 SQIVND (reference sequence). The CDR3 is 15 amino acids. The J segment lost 6 bases and the V segment lost 6 bases, leaving 11 bases of the junction unmatched. The CDR3 nucleotides are TGTGCCAGTAGACCGGATCCCGGGACAGGGGTCGAGCAGTACTTC. Translated, it gives CASRPDPGTGVEQYF.

In this sample, this clonotype turned up many times. The chain links TRBV5-6 to TRBJ2-4; 9 nucleotides match TRBD1. With 4 bases clipped from V and 4 bases from J, the junction kept 0 bases outside the gene matches. The CDR3 extends over 13 amino acids. Germline V CDR1 and CDR2: SGHDT, YYEEEE. In DNA form, the CDR3 reads TGTGCCAGCAGCGGGACAGGGAAAAACATTCAGTACTTC. Encoded protein: CASSGTGKNIQYF.

V gene TRBV10-3 combines with J gene TRBJ2-1; TRBD2 aligns across 9 bases. This CDR3 contains 14 residues. Germline V lookup: CDR1 ENHRY, CDR2 SYGVKD. Trimming cost V 7 bases and J 10 bases; bases outside gene matches: 11. The CDR3 is CAIKRREGPYEQFF. In DNA form, the CDR3 reads TGTGCCATCAAGCGGCGGGAGGGTCCCTACGAGCAGTTCTTC.

The sample holds many counts of this clonotype. The V call is TRBV5-7, the J call TRBJ1-1; possible D gene TRBD1, 5 bases. TRBV5-7 has ORF status, its function being uncertain. The V and J ends lost 4 bases and 1 base respectively, with 20 bases between them. This CDR3 has 17 residues. CDR3: CASSPWRAGRENTEAFF. The CDR3 DNA follows: TGTGCCAGCAGCCCATGGCGGGCAGGGAGGGAGAACACTGAAGCTTTCTTT.

This clonotype was found many times. This chain uses TRBV30 with TRBJ1-3; no firm D call. The CDR3 has 11 residues. Trimming removed 4 bases at V and 8 bases at J, with 9 bases between. The germline gives CDR1 GTSNPN, CDR2 SVGIG (reference sequence). CDR3 DNA sequence: TGTGCCTGGACTGGTTTGGACACCATATATTTT. Translated: CAWTGLDTIYF.

This clonotype was counted between two and nine times. The chain carries TRBV18 and TRBJ2-1; D might be TRBD1 or TRBD2, each matching 5 bases. V was clipped by 8 bases and J by 6 bases, with 17 bases between them. The germline CDR1 and CDR2 sequences are KGHSH and LQKENI. This CDR3 has 14 residues. CDR3 sequence reads: CASMGDPDGNEQFF. The CDR3 DNA reads as TGTGCCAGCATGGGGGACCCCGACGGCAATGAGCAGTTCTTC.